The T cell receptor beta chain described here comes from a study of long-term antiretroviral therapy in people with HIV. Findings of the study overall: CDR3 length ranges were narrower in HIV repertoires than in controls. Despite increasing after ART, diversity remained lower than that of transplant donor controls.

Notes on this clone: Its antigen is not known.

Assay version v3.0 of immunoSEQ was used, and it was run at survey level. Measured with immunoSEQ multiplex PCR; TCRdb has only the in-frame clones, and not every one. The sample has 30,000 or so clones, around 80% seen once; the top ten hold around a tenth. The United States was where all participants with HIV were treated. The samples comprised roughly 0.9-11 million cryopreserved PBMC ahead of DNA extraction. The length of the CDR3 is 14 residues. The germline gives CDR1 MNHNY, CDR2 SVGAGI (reference sequence). V was clipped by 7 bases and J by 0 bases, with 12 bases between them. The source is a man aged 18 to 29 with HIV. The source was unsorted PBMCs, collected 1.5 years before starting antiretroviral therapy. The chain recombines TRBV6-6 with TRBJ2-5; D ambiguous. CDR3 region: CASITDKYQETQYF. In nucleotides, the CDR3 is TGTGCCAGCATCACTGACAAGTACCAAGAGACCCAGTACTTC.